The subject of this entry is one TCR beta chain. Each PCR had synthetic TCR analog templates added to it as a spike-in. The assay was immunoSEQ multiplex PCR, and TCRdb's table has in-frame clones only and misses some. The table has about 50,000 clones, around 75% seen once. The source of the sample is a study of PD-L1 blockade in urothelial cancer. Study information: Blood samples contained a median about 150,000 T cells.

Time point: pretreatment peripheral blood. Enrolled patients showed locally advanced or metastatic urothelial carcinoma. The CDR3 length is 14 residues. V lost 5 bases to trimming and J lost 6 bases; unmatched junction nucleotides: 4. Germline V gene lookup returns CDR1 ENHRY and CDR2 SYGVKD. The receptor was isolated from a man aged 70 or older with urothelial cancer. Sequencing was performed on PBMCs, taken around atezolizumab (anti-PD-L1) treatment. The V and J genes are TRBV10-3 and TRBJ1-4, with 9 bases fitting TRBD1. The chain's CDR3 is CAISTGGSDEKLFF. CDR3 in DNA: TGTGCCATCAGTACAGGGGGCAGTGATGAAAAACTGTTTTTT.